The rows below give T cell receptor beta chains drawn from one sample of a study of blood T cell repertoires in COVID-19. TCRdb's copy holds only in-frame clones and misses some; the assay was immunoSEQ multiplex PCR. Among 250,000 to 350,000 clones, 85% to 90% were seen once, and the ten largest hold about 11%. The material sequenced was peripheral blood. Source of these receptors: a woman in her 30s with COVID-19, enrolled during active disease. Each CDR3 is given with its conserved first and last residue. The D gene is left open where the match is weak. Part of the rows lack a size; the others show once, few, many or a class for expanded clones.

>TRBJ2-3|.|TRBV28|.
TGTGCCAGCAGTCCCAAAGCAGCGGACACAGATACGCAGTATTTT
CASSPKAADTDTQYF
>TRBJ1-2|.|TRBV30|once
TGTGCCTGGGCCCCAGGGAAAAACTATGGCTACACCTTC
CAWAPGKNYGYTF
>TRBJ2-1|TRBD2|TRBV4-1|.
TGCGCCAGCAGCCAAGATCCTAGCGGGAGTTTGGGTGAGCAGTTCTTC
CASSQDPSGSLGEQFF
>TRBJ2-5|.|TRBV2|.
TGTGCCAGCAGAGACTCTGGGGAGACCCAGTACTTC
CASRDSGETQYF
>TRBJ1-5|.|TRBV30|.
TGTGCCTGGAAGGGCAGGGGTGTTAGCAATCAGCCCCAGCATTTT
CAWKGRGVSNQPQHF
>TRBJ2-2|.|TRBV10-2|.
TGCGCCAGCAGTGAGTCCTCCCCCGGGGAGCTGTTTTTT
CASSESSPGELFF
>TRBJ2-1|TRBD2|TRBV11-2|.
TGTGCCAGCAGCTGGGGGACTAGCGGGAATGAGCAGTTCTTC
CASSWGTSGNEQFF
>TRBJ1-5|TRBD1|TRBV28|once
TGTGCCAGCAGTACTAGACAGGGGAATCAGCCCCAGCATTTT
CASSTRQGNQPQHF
>TRBJ1-1|TRBD1|TRBV30|.
TGTGCCTGGGAAAAACAGGGGGCAGGGGCTGAAGCTTTCTTT
CAWEKQGAGAEAFF
>TRBJ2-2|.|TRBV27|.
TGTGCCAGCAGTCTAGGGAACACCGGGGAGCTGTTTTTT
CASSLGNTGELFF
>TRBJ2-7|.|TRBV6-1|few
TGTGCCAGCAGTGAAATAGGGGGGGCACCCCACGAGCAGTACTTC
CASSEIGGAPHEQYF
>TRBJ2-2|TRBD2|TRBV19|.
TGTGCCAGTAGTAGGGAGGGCACCGGGGAGCTGTTTTTT
CASSREGTGELFF
>TRBJ2-3|TRBD1|TRBV28|.
TGTGCCAGCAGCGGCCTAGGACAGGGTGGGTCAGATACGCAGTATTTT
CASSGLGQGGSDTQYF
>TRBJ2-7|.|TRBV2|once
TGTGCCAGCGGGCAAGGGGGTCCGTACGAGCAGTACTTC
CASGQGGPYEQYF
>TRBJ1-5|TRBD1|TRBV19|.
TGTGCCAGTAGTAATGACAGGGCTGGCAATCAGCCCCAGCATTTT
CASSNDRAGNQPQHF
>TRBJ1-2|TRBD1|TRBV25-1|.
TGTGCCAGCAGTGATGCGGGGCAACAGGGGGCGGGCGGCTACACCTTC
CASSDAGQQGAGGYTF
>TRBJ2-5|.|TRBV3-1/TRBV3-2|.
TGTGCCAGCAGCCAAGTGGGCAAGGGGTGGGAGACCCAGTACTTC
CASSQVGKGWETQYF
>TRBJ1-2|TRBD1|TRBV4-1|.
TGCGCCAGCAGCCTCCGACAGGGGACTAACGATGGCTACACCTTC
CASSLRQGTNDGYTF
>TRBJ2-7|.|TRBV25-1|.
TGTGCCAGCAGTGGATACATCTACGAGCAGTACTTC
CASSGYIYEQYF
>TRBJ1-5|.|TRBV19|.
TGTGCCAGTAGTATTACCGGGTCAAATCAGCCCCAGCATTTT
CASSITGSNQPQHF
>TRBJ1-5|TRBD1|TRBV13|.
TGTGCCAGCAGCCAAACCCGCACCGGACAGGGAGGACAGCCCCAGCATTTT
CASSQTRTGQGGQPQHF
>TRBJ2-7|.|TRBV4-2|.
TGTGCCAGCAGCCAAGATAACGGGAGCCCTTCCTACGAGCAGTACTTC
CASSQDNGSPSYEQYF
>TRBJ2-7|TRBD2|TRBV11-2|.
TGTGCCAGCAGATATGCGGGAGGGGATGAGCAGTACTTC
CASRYAGGDEQYF
>TRBJ2-1|.|TRBV2|.
TGTGCCAGCAGTGAAAGCGCGGGCTCCTACAATGAGCAGTTCTTC
CASSESAGSYNEQFF
>TRBJ2-5|.|TRBV5-1|.
TGCGCCAGCAGCCTCGGGGATGAAGAGACCCAGTACTTC
CASSLGDEETQYF
>TRBJ1-1|TRBD1|TRBV9|once
TGTGCCAGCAGCCCAGGGGGACAGGGGGACACTGAAGCTTTCTTT
CASSPGGQGDTEAFF
>TRBJ1-5|.|TRBV11-2|.
TGTGCCAGCAGCTACTCGACGCAGGGGAGTCAGCCCCAGCATTTT
CASSYSTQGSQPQHF
>TRBJ2-3|TRBD1|TRBV5-1|.
TGCGCCAGCAGCAGGACAGGGGACCAGCAATTAGATACGCAGTATTTT
CASSRTGDQQLDTQYF
>TRBJ2-2|.|TRBV18|once
TGTGCCAGCTCAACGCCGGAAGGGGTAACCGGGGAGCTGTTTTTT
CASSTPEGVTGELFF
>TRBJ2-3|TRBD2|TRBV6-4|once
TGTGCCAGCAGTGATCGACTAGCGGGACTTACAGATACGCAGTATTTT
CASSDRLAGLTDTQYF
>TRBJ2-5|.|TRBV28|.
TGTGCCAGCAGTTTGGGGCAGGCGTACCAAGAGACCCAGTACTTC
CASSLGQAYQETQYF
>TRBJ2-6|TRBD1|TRBV7-9|.
TGTGCCAGCAGCTTAGGATGGACAGGGGGCTTTGGGGCCAACGTCCTGACTTTC
CASSLGWTGGFGANVLTF
>TRBJ2-2|TRBD1|TRBV30|.
TGTGCCTGGGGGGGACAGCATGGCGGGGAGCTGTTTTTT
CAWGGQHGGELFF
>TRBJ1-1|.|TRBV28|.
TGTGCCAGCAGTTTGGTAAGGGGGGGGACTGAAGCTTTCTTT
CASSLVRGGTEAFF
>TRBJ1-1|.|TRBV7-6|.
TGTGCCAGCAGCTTAGTAGGAGGGACCCTAGCCACTGAAGCTTTCTTT
CASSLVGGTLATEAFF
>TRBJ2-3|.|TRBV6-5|once
TGTGCCAGCCGAAGAGGAAACACAGATACGCAGTATTTT
CASRRGNTDTQYF
>TRBJ2-2|TRBD1|TRBV10-3|.
TGTGCCATCAGTGAAACAGGGGGCTTTAACACCGGGGAGCTGTTTTTT
CAISETGGFNTGELFF
>TRBJ2-7|TRBD2|TRBV9|few
TGTGCCAGCAGCGGGCGGGAGCCCTACGAGCAGTACTTC
CASSGREPYEQYF
>TRBJ1-4|TRBD1|TRBV3-1/TRBV3-2|few
TGTGCCAGCAGCCAGGGCCGGGGAGGACAGGGTGGCGAAAAACTGTTTTTT
CASSQGRGGQGGEKLFF
>TRBJ2-2|TRBD2|TRBV11-2|.
TGTGCCAGCAGCTTGTATCTAGCGGCCAACACCGGGGAGCTGTTTTTT
CASSLYLAANTGELFF
>TRBJ2-1|.|TRBV7-7|.
TGTGCTAGCAGCTCCAACAGGGAAAGTGAGCAGTTCTTC
CASSSNRESEQFF
>TRBJ1-3|.|TRBV6-5|.
TGTGCCAGCAGTTATGGGCTCGGAAACACCATATATTTT
CASSYGLGNTIYF
>TRBJ2-1|TRBD2|TRBV11-2|.
TGTGCCAGCAGCTTGGGACTAGCGGGAGGCCAGTTCTTC
CASSLGLAGGQFF
>TRBJ2-7|.|TRBV28|.
TGTGCCAGCAGTGGCGCTAGCGTTTACGAGCAGTACTTC
CASSGASVYEQYF
>TRBJ1-2|TRBD1|TRBV2|.
TGTGCCAGCAGCTCTTGGACAGGAGACACTAACTATGGCTACACCTTC
CASSSWTGDTNYGYTF
>TRBJ2-2|.|TRBV7-9|.
TGTGCCAGCAGCTTAATTATTGGAGGAACCGGGGAGCTGTTTTTT
CASSLIIGGTGELFF
>TRBJ1-5|TRBD1|TRBV19|.
TGTGCCAGTAGTTCTCAGGGGGCGATTGGCAATCAGCCCCAGCATTTT
CASSSQGAIGNQPQHF
>TRBJ2-7|.|TRBV5-4|.
TGTGCCAGCAGTCCCCAGAACGGCGGAGTGTCGGGGGAGCAGTACTTC
CASSPQNGGVSGEQYF
>TRBJ2-7|TRBD2|TRBV9|.
TGTGCCAGCAGCGTAGAAGGGACTAGCGCCTACGAGCAGTACTTC
CASSVEGTSAYEQYF
>TRBJ2-1|TRBD1|TRBV15|.
TGTGCCACCAGCAGGGACAGGGGGCGTGAGCAGTTCTTC
CATSRDRGREQFF
>TRBJ1-5|.|TRBV7-9|few
TGTGCCAGCAGCTTCACAGGGCCCAATCAGCCCCAGCATTTT
CASSFTGPNQPQHF
>TRBJ2-5|TRBD2|TRBV6-5|.
TGTGCCAGCACCCCCCTAGCGGGAGGCTGGGAGACCCAGTACTTC
CASTPLAGGWETQYF
>TRBJ2-7|.|TRBV10-1|.
TGCGCCAGCAGTGCGTCCAGGTCCCCCTACGAGCAGTACTTC
CASSASRSPYEQYF
>TRBJ1-5|.|TRBV13|.
TGTGCCAGCAGCACCGGGGGAAGGAGACAGCCCCAGCATTTT
CASSTGGRRQPQHF
>TRBJ1-2|TRBD1|TRBV19|.
TGTGCCAGTAATCCGTACGACAGGGGGCTAAGAACTAACTATGGCTACACCTTC
CASNPYDRGLRTNYGYTF